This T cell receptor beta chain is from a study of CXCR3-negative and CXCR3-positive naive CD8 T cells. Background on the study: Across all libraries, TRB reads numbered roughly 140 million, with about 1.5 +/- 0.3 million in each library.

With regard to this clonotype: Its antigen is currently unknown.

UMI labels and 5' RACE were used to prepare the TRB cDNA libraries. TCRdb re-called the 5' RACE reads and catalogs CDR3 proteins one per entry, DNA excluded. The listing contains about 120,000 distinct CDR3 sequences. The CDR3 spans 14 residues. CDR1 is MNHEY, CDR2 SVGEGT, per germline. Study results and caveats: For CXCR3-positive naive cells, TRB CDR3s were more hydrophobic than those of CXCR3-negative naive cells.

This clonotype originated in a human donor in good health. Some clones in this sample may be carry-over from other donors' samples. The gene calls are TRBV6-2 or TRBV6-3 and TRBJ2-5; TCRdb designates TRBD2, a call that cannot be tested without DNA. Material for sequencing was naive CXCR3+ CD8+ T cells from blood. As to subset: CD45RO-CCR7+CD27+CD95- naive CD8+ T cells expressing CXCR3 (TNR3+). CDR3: CASGARGEEETQYF.